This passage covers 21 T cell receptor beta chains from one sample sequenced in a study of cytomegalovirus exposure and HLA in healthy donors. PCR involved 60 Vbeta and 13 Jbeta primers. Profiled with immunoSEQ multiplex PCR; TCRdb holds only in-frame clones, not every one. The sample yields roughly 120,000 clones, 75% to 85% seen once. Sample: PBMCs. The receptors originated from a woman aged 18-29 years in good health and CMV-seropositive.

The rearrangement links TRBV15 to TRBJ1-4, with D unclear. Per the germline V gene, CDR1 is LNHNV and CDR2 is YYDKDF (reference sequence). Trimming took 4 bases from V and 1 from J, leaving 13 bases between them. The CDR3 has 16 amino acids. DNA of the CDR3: TGTGCCACCAGCACCGCCACGGGGTTAACTAATGAAAAACTGTTTTTT. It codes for CATSTATGLTNEKLFF.

The CDR3 reads CASSDRKNQPQHF. In DNA form, the CDR3 reads TGTGCCAGCAGTGACAGGAAAAATCAGCCCCAGCATTTT. This chain links TRBV2 with TRBJ1-5; D remains unclear. V lost 3 bases, J lost 4 bases, and 7 bases lay in between. Germline V lookup: CDR1 SNHLY, CDR2 FYNNEI. CDR3 size: 13 residues.

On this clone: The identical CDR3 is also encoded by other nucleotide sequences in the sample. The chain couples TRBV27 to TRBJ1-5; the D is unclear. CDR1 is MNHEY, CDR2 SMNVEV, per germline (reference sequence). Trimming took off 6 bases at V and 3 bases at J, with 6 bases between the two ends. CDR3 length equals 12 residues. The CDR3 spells CASSLPNQPQHF. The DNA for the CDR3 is TGTGCCAGCAGCCTCCCCAATCAGCCCCAGCATTTT.

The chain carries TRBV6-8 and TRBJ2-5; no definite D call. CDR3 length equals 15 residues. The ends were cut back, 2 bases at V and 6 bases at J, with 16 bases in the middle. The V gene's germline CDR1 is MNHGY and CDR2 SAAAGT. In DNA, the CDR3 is TGTGCCAGCAGTTACGTGGCACAGACCAAGAAGACCCAGTACTTC. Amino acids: CASSYVAQTKKTQYF.

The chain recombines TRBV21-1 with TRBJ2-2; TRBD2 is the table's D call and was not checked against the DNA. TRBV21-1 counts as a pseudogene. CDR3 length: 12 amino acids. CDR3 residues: CASTEDTGELFF. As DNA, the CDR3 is TGTGCCAGCACGGAGGACACCGGGGAGCTGTTTTTT.

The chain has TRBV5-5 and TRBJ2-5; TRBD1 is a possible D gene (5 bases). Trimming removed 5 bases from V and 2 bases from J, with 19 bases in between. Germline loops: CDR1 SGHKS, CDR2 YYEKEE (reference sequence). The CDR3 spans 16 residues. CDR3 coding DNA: TGTGCCAGCAGTTACGGATGGACGCCAGGGCAAGAGACCCAGTACTTC. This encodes CASSYGWTPGQETQYF.

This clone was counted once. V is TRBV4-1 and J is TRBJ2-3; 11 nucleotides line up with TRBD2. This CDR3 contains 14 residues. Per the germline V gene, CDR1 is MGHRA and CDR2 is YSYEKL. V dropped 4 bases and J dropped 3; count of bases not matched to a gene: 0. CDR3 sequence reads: CASSRLAGTDTQYF. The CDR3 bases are TGCGCCAGCAGCCGACTAGCGGGGACAGATACGCAGTATTTT.

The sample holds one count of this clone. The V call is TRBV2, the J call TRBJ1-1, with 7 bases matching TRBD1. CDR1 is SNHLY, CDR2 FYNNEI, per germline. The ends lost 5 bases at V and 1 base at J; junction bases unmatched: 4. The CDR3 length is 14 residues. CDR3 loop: CASSSTGANTEAFF. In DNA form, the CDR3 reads TGTGCCAGCAGTTCTACAGGGGCGAACACTGAAGCTTTCTTT.

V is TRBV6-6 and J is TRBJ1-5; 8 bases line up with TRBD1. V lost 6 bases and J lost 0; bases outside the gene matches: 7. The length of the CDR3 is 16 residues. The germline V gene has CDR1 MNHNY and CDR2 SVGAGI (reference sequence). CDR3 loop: CASRLTGVYSNQPQHF. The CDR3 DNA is TGTGCCAGCAGATTGACAGGGGTGTATAGCAATCAGCCCCAGCATTTT.

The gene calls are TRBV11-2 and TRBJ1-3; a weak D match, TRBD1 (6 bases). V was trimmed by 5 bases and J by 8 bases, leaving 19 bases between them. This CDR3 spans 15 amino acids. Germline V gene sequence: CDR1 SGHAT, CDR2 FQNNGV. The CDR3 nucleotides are TGTGCCAGCAGCAGGGGGACGTTAGACCCCGACACCATATATTTT. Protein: CASSRGTLDPDTIYF.

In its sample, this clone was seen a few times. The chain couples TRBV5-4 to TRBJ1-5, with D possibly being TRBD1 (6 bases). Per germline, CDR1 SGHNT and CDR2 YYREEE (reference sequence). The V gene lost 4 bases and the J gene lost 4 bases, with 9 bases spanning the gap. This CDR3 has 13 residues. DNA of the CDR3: TGTGCCAGCAGCACCGGGACAAATCAGCCCCAGCATTTT. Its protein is CASSTGTNQPQHF.

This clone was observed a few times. The CDR3 region is CASTNSGDEQFF. The CDR3 bases are TGTGCCAGCACCAACTCGGGGGATGAGCAGTTCTTC. The rearrangement joins TRBV2 to TRBJ2-1; TRBD2 is a possible D gene (6 bases). Trimming shortened V by 7 bases and J by 8 bases, and 12 bases separated the two germline ends. CDR1 is SNHLY, CDR2 FYNNEI, per germline. This CDR3 has 12 amino acids.

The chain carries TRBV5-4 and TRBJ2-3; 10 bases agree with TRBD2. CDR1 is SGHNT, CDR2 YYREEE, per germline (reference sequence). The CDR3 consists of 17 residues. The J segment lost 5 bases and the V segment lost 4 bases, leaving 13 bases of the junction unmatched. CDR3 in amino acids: CASSRAGLAGVVDTQYF. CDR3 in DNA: TGTGCCAGCAGCCGGGCGGGTCTAGCGGGGGTAGTAGATACGCAGTATTTT.

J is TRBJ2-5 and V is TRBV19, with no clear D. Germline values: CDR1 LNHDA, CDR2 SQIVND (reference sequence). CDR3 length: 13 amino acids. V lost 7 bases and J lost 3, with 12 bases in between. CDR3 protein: CASTDQQKETQYF. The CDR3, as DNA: TGTGCCAGTACCGACCAACAGAAAGAGACCCAGTACTTC.

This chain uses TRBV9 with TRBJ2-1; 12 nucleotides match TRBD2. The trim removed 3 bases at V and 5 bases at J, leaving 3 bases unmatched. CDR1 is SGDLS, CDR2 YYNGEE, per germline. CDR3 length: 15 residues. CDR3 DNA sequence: TGTGCCAGCAGCGACCTAGCGGGGGGGCACAATGAGCAGTTCTTC. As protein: CASSDLAGGHNEQFF.

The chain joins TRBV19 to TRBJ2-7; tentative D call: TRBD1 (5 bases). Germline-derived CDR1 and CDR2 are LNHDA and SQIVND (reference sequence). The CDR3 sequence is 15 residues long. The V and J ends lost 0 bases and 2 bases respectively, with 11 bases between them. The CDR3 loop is CASSIDQAGPYEQYF. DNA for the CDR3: TGTGCCAGTAGTATAGATCAAGCAGGGCCCTACGAGCAGTACTTC.

CDR3 bases: TGTGCCAGCAGCGTAGGCGGCGGGCAAGACACTGAAGCTTTCTTT. Translating it yields CASSVGGGQDTEAFF. This chain uses TRBV9 with TRBJ1-1; unclear D gene. Trimming pared 0 bases from V and 3 bases from J, leaving 12 bases between. This CDR3 spans 15 amino acids. Germline V CDR1 and CDR2: SGDLS, YYNGEE.

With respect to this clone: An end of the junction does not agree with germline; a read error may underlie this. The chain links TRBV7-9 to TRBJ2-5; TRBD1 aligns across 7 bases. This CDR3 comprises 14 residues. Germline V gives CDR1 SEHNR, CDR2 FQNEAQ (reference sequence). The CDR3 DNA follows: TGTTCCAGCAGCGAGACAGGGATCGAAGAGACCCAGTACTTC. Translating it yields CSSSETGIEETQYF.

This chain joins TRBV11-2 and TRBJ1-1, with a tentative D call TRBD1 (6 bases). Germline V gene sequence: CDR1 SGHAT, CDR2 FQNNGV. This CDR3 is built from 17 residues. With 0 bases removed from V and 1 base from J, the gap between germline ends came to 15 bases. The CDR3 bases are TGTGCCAGCAGCTTAGATCTACCAGGGGAGAAGAACACTGAAGCTTTCTTT. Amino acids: CASSLDLPGEKNTEAFF.

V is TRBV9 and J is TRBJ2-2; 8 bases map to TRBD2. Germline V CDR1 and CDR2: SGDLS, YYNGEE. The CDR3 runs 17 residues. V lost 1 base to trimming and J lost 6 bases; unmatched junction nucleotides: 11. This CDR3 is CASSVSGGPPRPGELFF. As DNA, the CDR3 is TGTGCCAGCAGCGTAAGCGGGGGCCCCCCTCGCCCCGGGGAGCTGTTTTTT.

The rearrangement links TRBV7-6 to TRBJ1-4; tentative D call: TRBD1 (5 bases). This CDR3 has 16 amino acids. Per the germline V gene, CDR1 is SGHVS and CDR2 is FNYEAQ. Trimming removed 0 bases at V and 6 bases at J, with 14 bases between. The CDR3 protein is CASSLAGSGLDEKLFF. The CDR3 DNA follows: TGTGCCAGCAGCTTAGCGGGTTCAGGGCTGGATGAAAAACTGTTTTTT.